Each of the 3 T cell receptor beta chains below was sequenced from the same sample in a study of blood T cell repertoires in COVID-19 (TCRdb year 2020). Library prep was done by the immunoSEQ multiplex PCR assay. Held by TCRdb, this immuneACCESS table contains in-frame sequences only and omits some clones. Under half of the omission traces to an unresolved V gene where checked; the cause of the rest is unknown. The sample table holds 330,000 or so clones, of which approximately 89% were seen once. The top ten constitute 3% to 4.5% of the sample. The sample was peripheral blood. All receptors derive from a woman aged 60-75 years with COVID-19, enrolled during active disease.

The chain employs TRBV10-3 and TRBJ1-4; no clear D. Germline lookup yields CDR1 ENHRY and CDR2 SYGVKD. CDR3 length equals 15 residues. Trimming left V 2 bases short and J 7 bases short, with 14 bases between. CDR3: CAISEQGQESEKLFF. The CDR3 region has the DNA TGTGCCATCAGTGAGCAAGGTCAGGAAAGTGAAAAACTGTTTTTT.

This rearrangement joins TRBV7-8 to TRBJ2-3; 7 nucleotides align to TRBD1. The CDR3 spans 16 residues. Germline V gene lookup returns CDR1 SGHVS and CDR2 FQNEAQ. The trim removed 5 bases at V and 0 bases at J, leaving 8 bases unmatched. The CDR3 region is CASSARTGASTDTQYF. CDR3 nucleotides: TGTGCCAGCAGCGCGCGGACAGGTGCTAGCACAGATACGCAGTATTTT.

The CDR3 coding sequence is TGTGCCAGCAGCTCAAGTCCCGGGACAGGGACCGCTGAAGCTTTCTTT. It codes for CASSSSPGTGTAEAFF. The gene calls are TRBV11-2 and TRBJ1-1, with 9 bases identical to TRBD1. This CDR3 comprises 16 residues. Trimming removed 4 bases from V and 6 bases from J; junction bases left unmatched: 12. CDR1 SGHAT and CDR2 FQNNGV come from the germline V gene.